This TCR beta chain was recorded in a study of beta chain features in type 1 diabetes. Study-level findings and limits: Patients with Type 1 diabetes showed moderately but significantly shorter TCRB CDR3s in all four CD4+ subsets.

Notes on this clone: The antigen is undetermined. The sample has other DNA sequences that encode this CDR3 too.

Sequenced material consisted of expressed TCRB transcripts (all of the isolated RNA was reverse transcribed). Assay used: immunoSEQ multiplex PCR; TCRdb lists only in-frame clones, some missing. The table has 220,000 or so clones, approximately 70% seen once. The CDR3 consists of 11 residues. Trimming removed 8 bases at V and 2 bases at J, with 7 bases between. CDR1 is MDHEN and CDR2 is SYDVKM in the germline V gene. This receptor was taken from a young man in good health. Sequencing was done on a sample of naive CD4+ T cells from blood. The chain uses TRBV28 and TRBJ2-7, with unresolved D. This CDR3 is CASRSPYEQYF. The CDR3 region has the DNA TGTGCCAGCCGGTCCCCCTACGAGCAGTACTTC.